This TCR beta chain was sequenced for a study of cytomegalovirus exposure and HLA in healthy donors. Unmatched junction bases numbered 6, after V lost 5 bases and J lost 5 bases. Germline V gene lookup returns CDR1 SEHNR and CDR2 FQNEAQ (reference sequence). This CDR3 contains 13 residues. The PCR used 60 Vbeta and 13 Jbeta primers. Clones were sequenced by immunoSEQ multiplex PCR, and TCRdb holds only the in-frame ones, with some missing. The sample records 50,000 or so clones, approximately 70% being singletons. Material for sequencing was PBMCs. J is TRBJ2-7 and V is TRBV7-9, with 7 bases that match TRBD2. The origin of this receptor is a woman aged 50 to 65 in good health and CMV-seronegative. CDR3 coding DNA: TGTGCCAGCAGCAACGGGGGGTTCCACGAGCAGTACTTC. It yields the protein CASSNGGFHEQYF.